This T cell receptor beta chain is drawn from a study of control samples from healthy donors and cancer patients (dated by TCRdb to the early 2020s). With respect to this clone: No cognate antigen has been identified for it. Base qualities are not recorded, but no much larger clone differs from it by a single base.

Relative to germline, V is 6 bases shorter and J is 6 bases shorter, with 14 bases between their ends. Sequences LNHNV (CDR1) and YYDKDF (CDR2) are obtained from the germline V gene (reference sequence). The CDR3 numbers 13 residues from cysteine through phenylalanine. The read is trimmed to its CDR3 DNA, 39 bases read in frame from base 1. Receptor amplification or capture employed the immunoSEQ multiplex PCR assay. The clones in this table, taken by TCRdb from immuneACCESS, are in-frame only. Not every clone is retained; where verified, under half of the shortfall comes from an unresolved V gene, and the cause of the rest is unknown. The sample table records approximately 190,000 clones; around 90% of these occur just once. In total, the top ten clones hold approximately 1.8% of the sample.

Sequenced sample: blood. The source is a man in his thirties or forties in good health. The sequence joins TRBV15 to TRBJ1-2, with the identity of the D gene unclear. For the CDR3, the sequence is CATSPTRINGYTF. The base sequence is TGTGCCACCAGTCCCACAAGGATAAATGGCTACACCTTC. Full variable domain (CDR3 extended with the reference TRBV15 and TRBJ1-2 proteins): DAMVIQNPRYQVTQFGKPVTLSCSQTLNHNVMYWYQQKSSQAPKLLFHYYDKDFNNEADTPDNFQSRRPNTSFCFLDIRSPGLGDTAMYLCATSPTRINGYTFGSGTRLTVV.